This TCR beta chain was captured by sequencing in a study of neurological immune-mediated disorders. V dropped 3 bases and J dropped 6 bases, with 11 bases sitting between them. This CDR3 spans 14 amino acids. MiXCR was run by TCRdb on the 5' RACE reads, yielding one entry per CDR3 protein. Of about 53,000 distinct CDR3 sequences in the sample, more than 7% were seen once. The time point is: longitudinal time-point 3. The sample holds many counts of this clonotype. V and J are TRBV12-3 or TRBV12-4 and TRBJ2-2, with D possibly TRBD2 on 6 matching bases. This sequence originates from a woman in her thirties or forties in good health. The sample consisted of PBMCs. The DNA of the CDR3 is TGTGCCAGCAGTTTCCTTGGCGGGGCCGGGGAGCTGTTTTTT. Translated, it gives CASSFLGGAGELFF.